The present T cell receptor (beta chain) was sequenced within a study of monozygotic twins with inflammatory bowel disease. Study findings and constraints: TCRbeta diversity (inverse Simpson) was lower in IBD patients than in healthy co-twins. In the analysis, different T cell subtypes could not be told apart.

For this clonotype: Its antigen is still unknown.

TCRdb derives one entry per CDR3 protein from the 5' RACE reads, leaving out DNA. This listing includes around 380,000 distinct CDR3 sequences. Per donor, under 3 ml of blood was collected and frozen. The CDR3 contains 15 residues. Per the germline V gene, CDR1 is KGHSH and CDR2 is LQKENI. The material sequenced was blood. The TCR comes from a human donor with ulcerative colitis or Crohn's disease, or a healthy co-twin of an affected twin (not recorded which). The chain combines TRBV18 with TRBJ2-1; the TRBD1 assignment by TCRdb is unverifiable without DNA. CDR3 region: CASSPGSGGGQPWFF.